This TCR beta chain emerged from a study of blood T cell repertoires in COVID-19 (dated by TCRdb to 2020 to 2021). With respect to the entire study: Collaborator samples came from the United States, Italy and Spain and covered acute and convalescent phases of COVID-19. HLA class I and class II types, where available, came from metadata supplied by the sample provider rather than from assay-based typing. The repertoires were released in a freely available public database intended as a resource for research on the immune response to SARS-CoV-2. The samples were drawn from the first 160 participants of the ongoing ImmuneRACE study and from some 1,300 subjects provided by 6 global collaborators. A de-identified subject ID, COVID-19 status, age in years and sex were almost always included in the sample metadata. Subjects who had been exposed to COVID-19, were actively infected with it, or had recovered from it provided the deeply sampled blood TCRbeta repertoires that made up the dataset. The prospective study material was composed of cDNA or gDNA derived from T cells, B-cell-depleted T cells, or PBMCs.

The cysteine opens and the phenylalanine closes a CDR3 of 12 amino acids. The only DNA kept is the CDR3, 36 bases in frame from the first base. Per the germline V gene, MNHEY is the CDR1 and SVGAGI is the CDR2. The junction carries 5 bases between V and J, which are trimmed by 5 bases and 4 bases respectively. Overall results and qualifications from the work: How much clinical and demographic metadata was included differed by source and by participant, and the metadata was provided uncurated.

A second Seattle source provided samples from volunteer blood donors who had recovered from COVID-19. Each collaborating institution followed its own protocols to collect whole blood in K2EDTA tubes. For TCRbeta analysis, collaborators shipped samples in one of three forms: frozen whole blood, isolated PBMCs, or DNA extracted from either of those sample types. TCRbeta CDR3 regions were amplified from genomic DNA by means of the immunoSEQ Assay, a bias-controlled multiplex PCR. In the source study's methods: The number of nucleated cells in each sample was estimated from the amplification of reference gene primers within the assay. To quantify the absolute abundance of each unique TCRbeta CDR3 rearrangement, sequence reads were collapsed and filtered. For each sample, productive Simpson clonality was calculated as the square root of Simpson's diversity index across productive rearrangements. TCRdb limited this immuneACCESS table to in-frame rearrangements with V and J called. A share of clones is missing; checked studies link under half to unresolved V genes, and the rest is unexplained. For V, J and clone size, that table is used; D and trimming come from the DNA. The sample table shows some 240,000 clones, and over 80% are seen once. The top ten constitute 1.5% of the sample.

With respect to this clone: Its antigen is currently not known. Nothing much larger sits one base from this clone, and base qualities are not available.

The sequencing sample was made of peripheral blood. The sequence was obtained from a woman between 40 and 55 years old who had recovered from COVID-19. The sequence links TRBV6-5 to TRBJ2-2; the D gene cannot be resolved reliably. The DNA sequence reads TGTGCCAGCAGTCGCGCCACCGGGGAGCTGTTTTTT. It codes for CASSRATGELFF.